Listed here is a single T cell receptor (beta chain). The entry originates in a study of blood T cell repertoires in COVID-19. Using immunoSEQ multiplex PCR, the repertoire was profiled, and TCRdb retains in-frame clones only, with some absent. The repertoire has 110,000 to 150,000 clones, roughly 80% of them found once; the top ten carry 6.2%. Trimming removed 0 bases from V and 8 bases from J, with 12 bases in between. Germline CDR1 SGHRS, CDR2 YFSETQ. The CDR3 consists of 14 residues. The sequenced sample was PBMCs or T cells enriched from blood (not recorded which). This TCR was recovered from a woman aged 40 to 49 who had recovered from COVID-19. This chain joins TRBV5-1 and TRBJ2-1; a weak D match, TRBD2 (5 bases). This chain's CDR3 is CASSLERKRDEQFF. CDR3 DNA sequence: TGCGCCAGCAGCTTGGAGCGGAAGAGGGATGAGCAGTTCTTC.